This T cell receptor beta chain was identified during a study of T cells in Graves' hyperthyroidism and ophthalmopathy. Overall study context: Blood was drawn when the patient was first diagnosed and still untreated.

From RNA transcripts, TCR beta CDR3 regions were amplified. The primer set for the first-round RT-PCR of the TCR CDR3 was HTBI. In TCRdb, the multiplex PCR reads were re-called with MiXCR into one record per CDR3 protein. The sample gives about 96,000 distinct CDR3 sequences, around 52% of which show up once; less than 30% is in the top ten. Concerning this clonotype itself: What it binds is unknown.

Study-level findings and limits: The authors' 13 V-J model separated ophthalmopathy from stable hyperthyroidism.

This CDR3 is 16 amino acids long. Germline V lookup: CDR1 SGHVS, CDR2 FNYEAQ. With V trimmed by 1 base and J by 5 bases, 7 bases remained unmatched. This sequence originates from a middle-aged woman with Graves' hyperthyroidism. Sequencing was carried out using blood. This chain joins TRBV7-6 and TRBJ2-1, with TRBD1 identical over 8 bases. CDR3 sequence: CASSLVVTGGHNEQFF. The DNA of the CDR3 is TGTGCCAGCAGCTTAGTTGTCACAGGGGGGCACAATGAGCAGTTCTTC.